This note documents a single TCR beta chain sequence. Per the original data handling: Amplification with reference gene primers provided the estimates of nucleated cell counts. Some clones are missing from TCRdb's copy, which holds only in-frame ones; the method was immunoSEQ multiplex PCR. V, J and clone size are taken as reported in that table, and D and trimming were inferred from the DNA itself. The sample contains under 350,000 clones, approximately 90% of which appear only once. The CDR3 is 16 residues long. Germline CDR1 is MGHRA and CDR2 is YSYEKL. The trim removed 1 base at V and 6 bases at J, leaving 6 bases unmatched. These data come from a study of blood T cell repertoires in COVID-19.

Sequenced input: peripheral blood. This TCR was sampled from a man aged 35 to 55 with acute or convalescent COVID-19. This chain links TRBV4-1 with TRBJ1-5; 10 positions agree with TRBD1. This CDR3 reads CASSQGDRGGSQPQHF. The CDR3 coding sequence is TGCGCCAGCAGCCAAGGGGACAGGGGTGGTAGTCAGCCCCAGCATTTT.